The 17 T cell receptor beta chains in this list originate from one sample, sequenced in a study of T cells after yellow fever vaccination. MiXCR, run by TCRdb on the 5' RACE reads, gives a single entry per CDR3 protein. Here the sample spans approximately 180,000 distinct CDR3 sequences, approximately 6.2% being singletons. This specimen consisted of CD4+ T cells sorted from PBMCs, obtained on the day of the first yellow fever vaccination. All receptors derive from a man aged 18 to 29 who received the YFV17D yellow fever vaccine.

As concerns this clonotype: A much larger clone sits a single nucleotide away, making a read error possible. CDR3 coding DNA: TGTGCCAGCAGCCAAGCTAGGCGAAGCATGAACACTGAAGCTTTCTTT. This encodes CASSQARRSMNTEAFF. The gene calls are TRBV4-2 and TRBJ1-1; D unclear. Trimming shortened V by 1 base and J by 0 bases, and 12 bases separated the two germline ends. The CDR3 length is 16 residues. Germline V gene lookup returns CDR1 LGHNA and CDR2 YNFKEQ.

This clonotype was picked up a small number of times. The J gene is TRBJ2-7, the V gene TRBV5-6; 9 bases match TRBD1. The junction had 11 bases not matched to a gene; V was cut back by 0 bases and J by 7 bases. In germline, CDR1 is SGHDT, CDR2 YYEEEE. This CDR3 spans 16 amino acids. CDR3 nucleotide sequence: TGTGCCAGCAGCTTGGGTCCGGGACAGGGCTCTCGAGAGCAGTACTTC. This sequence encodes CASSLGPGQGSREQYF. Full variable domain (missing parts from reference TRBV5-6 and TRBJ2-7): DAGVTQSPTHLIKTRGQQVTLRCSPKSGHDTVSWYQQALGQGPQFIFQYYEEEERQRGNFPDRFSGHQFPNYSSELNVNALLLGDSALYLCASSLGPGQGSREQYFGPGTRLTVT.

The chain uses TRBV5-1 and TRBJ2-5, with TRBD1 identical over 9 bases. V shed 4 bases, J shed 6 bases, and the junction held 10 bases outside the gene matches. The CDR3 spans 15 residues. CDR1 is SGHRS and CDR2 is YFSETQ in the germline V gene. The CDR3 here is CASSIIRTGEKTQYF. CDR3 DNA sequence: TGCGCCAGCAGCATAATTCGGACAGGGGAAAAGACCCAGTACTTC.

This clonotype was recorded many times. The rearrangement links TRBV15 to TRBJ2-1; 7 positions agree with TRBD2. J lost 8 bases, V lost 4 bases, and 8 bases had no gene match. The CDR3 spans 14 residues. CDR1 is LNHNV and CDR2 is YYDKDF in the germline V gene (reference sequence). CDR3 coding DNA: TGTGCCACCAGCATGGGCGGGGGTGGGGATGAGCAGTTCTTC. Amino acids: CATSMGGGGDEQFF.

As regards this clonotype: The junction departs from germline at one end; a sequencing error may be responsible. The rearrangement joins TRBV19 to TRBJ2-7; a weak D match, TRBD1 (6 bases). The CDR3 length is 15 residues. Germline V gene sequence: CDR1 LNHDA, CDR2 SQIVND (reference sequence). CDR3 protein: CASSIVRGGSFEQYF. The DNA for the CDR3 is TGTGCCAGTAGTATTGTCCGAGGGGGATCCTTCGAGCAGTACTTC.

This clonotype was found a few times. CDR3 bases: TGCGCCAGCAGCTGGACAGGGACTACCTACGAGCAGTACTTC. Its protein is CASSWTGTTYEQYF. The chain links TRBV5-1 to TRBJ2-7; TRBD1 is a possible D gene (8 bases). This CDR3 contains 14 residues. Germline V gene sequence: CDR1 SGHRS, CDR2 YFSETQ. Between the trimmed V and J ends, which lost 3 bases and 2 bases, there was a span of 12 bases.

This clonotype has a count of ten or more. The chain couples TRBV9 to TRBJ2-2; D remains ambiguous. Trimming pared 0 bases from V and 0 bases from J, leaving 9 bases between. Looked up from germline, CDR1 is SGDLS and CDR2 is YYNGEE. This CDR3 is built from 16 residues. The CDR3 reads CASSVARHSNTGELFF. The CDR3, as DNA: TGTGCCAGCAGCGTAGCTAGGCACTCGAACACCGGGGAGCTGTTTTTT.

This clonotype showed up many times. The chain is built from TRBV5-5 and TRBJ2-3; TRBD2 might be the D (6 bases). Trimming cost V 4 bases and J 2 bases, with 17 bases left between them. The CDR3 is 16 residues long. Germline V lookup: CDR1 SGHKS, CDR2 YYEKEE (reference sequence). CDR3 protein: CASSPLTGAPTDTQYF. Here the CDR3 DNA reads TGTGCCAGCAGCCCCCTGACGGGAGCCCCCACAGATACGCAGTATTTT.

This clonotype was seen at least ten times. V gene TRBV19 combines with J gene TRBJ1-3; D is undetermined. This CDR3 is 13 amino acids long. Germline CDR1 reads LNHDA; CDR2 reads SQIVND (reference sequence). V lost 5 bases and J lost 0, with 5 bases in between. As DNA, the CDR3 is TGTGCCAGTAGTCCTGCCTCTGGAAACACCATATATTTT. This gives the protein CASSPASGNTIYF. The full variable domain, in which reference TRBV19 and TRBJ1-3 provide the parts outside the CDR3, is DGGITQSPKYLFRKEGQNVTLSCEQNLNHDAMYWYRQDPGQGLRLIYYSQIVNDFQKGDIAEGYSVSREKKESFPLTVTSAQKNPTAFYLCASSPASGNTIYFGEGSWLTVV.

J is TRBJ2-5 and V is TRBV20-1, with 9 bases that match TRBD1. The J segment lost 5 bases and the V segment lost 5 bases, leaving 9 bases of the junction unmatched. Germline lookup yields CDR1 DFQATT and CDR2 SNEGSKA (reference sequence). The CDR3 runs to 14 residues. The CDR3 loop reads CSAWKTGGQETQYF. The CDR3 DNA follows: TGCAGTGCTTGGAAAACAGGGGGCCAGGAGACCCAGTACTTC.

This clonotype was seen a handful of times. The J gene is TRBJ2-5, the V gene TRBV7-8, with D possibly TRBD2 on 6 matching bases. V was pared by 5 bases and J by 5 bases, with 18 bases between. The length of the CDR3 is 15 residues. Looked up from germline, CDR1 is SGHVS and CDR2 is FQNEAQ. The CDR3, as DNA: TGTGCCAGCAGCCGCCCGGGGGAGCGCGGGGAGACCCAGTACTTC. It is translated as CASSRPGERGETQYF.

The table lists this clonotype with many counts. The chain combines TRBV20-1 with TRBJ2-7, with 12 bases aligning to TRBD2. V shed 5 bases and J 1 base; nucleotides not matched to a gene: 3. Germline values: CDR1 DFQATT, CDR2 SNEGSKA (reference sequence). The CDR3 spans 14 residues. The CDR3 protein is CSALAGGLSYEQYV. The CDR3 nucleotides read TGCAGTGCTCTAGCGGGGGGGCTTTCCTACGAGCAGTACGTC.

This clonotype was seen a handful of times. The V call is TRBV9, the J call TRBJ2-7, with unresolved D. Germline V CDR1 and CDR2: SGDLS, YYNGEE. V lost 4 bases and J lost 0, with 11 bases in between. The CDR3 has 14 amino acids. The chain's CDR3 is CASSFSSSSYEQYF. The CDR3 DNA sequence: TGTGCCAGCAGCTTTTCTAGTAGCTCCTACGAGCAGTACTTC.

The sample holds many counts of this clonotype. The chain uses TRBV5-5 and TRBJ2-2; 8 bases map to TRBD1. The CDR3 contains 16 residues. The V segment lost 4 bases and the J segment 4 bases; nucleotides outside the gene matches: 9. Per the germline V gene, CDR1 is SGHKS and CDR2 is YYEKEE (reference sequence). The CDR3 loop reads CASSANRGVGTGELFF. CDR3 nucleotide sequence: TGTGCCAGCAGCGCAAACAGGGGGGTGGGCACCGGGGAGCTGTTTTTT.

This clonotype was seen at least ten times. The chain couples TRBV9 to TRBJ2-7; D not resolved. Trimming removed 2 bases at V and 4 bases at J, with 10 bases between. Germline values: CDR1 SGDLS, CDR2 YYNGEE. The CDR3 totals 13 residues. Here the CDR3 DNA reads TGTGCCAGCAGCGTGACCGAAGGATACGAGCAGTACTTC. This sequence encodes CASSVTEGYEQYF. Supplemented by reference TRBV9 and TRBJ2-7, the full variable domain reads DSGVTQTPKHLITATGQRVTLRCSPRSGDLSVYWYQQSLDQGLQFLIQYYNGEERAKGNILERFSAQQFPDLHSELNLSSLELGDSALYFCASSVTEGYEQYFGPGTRLTVT.

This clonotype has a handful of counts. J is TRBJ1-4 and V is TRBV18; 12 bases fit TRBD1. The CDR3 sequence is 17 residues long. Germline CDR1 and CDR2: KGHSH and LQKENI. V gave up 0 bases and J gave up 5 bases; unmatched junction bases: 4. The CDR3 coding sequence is TGTGCCAGCTCACCACCGGGACAGGGGGCGAGGAATGAAAAACTGTTTTTT. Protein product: CASSPPGQGARNEKLFF.

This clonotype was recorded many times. The CDR3 here is CASSLDPAGGELFF. As DNA, the CDR3 is TGCGCCAGCAGCTTGGACCCCGCAGGCGGGGAGCTGTTTTTT. The V gene is TRBV5-1, the J gene TRBJ2-2; the D is unclear. CDR1 and CDR2 (germline): SGHRS, YFSETQ. V dropped 0 bases and J dropped 7 bases, with 10 bases sitting between them. CDR3 length equals 14 residues.